This TCR beta chain was identified in a study of regulatory T cells in long-lasting Graves disease. TCR beta libraries were built with iRepertoire HTBI primers and Arm-PCR of CDR3 regions. TCRdb called the multiplex PCR reads again in MiXCR, with one record for every CDR3 protein. The sample has a few hundred thousand distinct CDR3 sequences, approximately 23% seen once. This CDR3 contains 17 residues. J gave up 1 base and V 6 bases, and 13 bases lay outside the gene matches. Noted time point: persistent/refractory GD, antithyroid drugs over 5 years with positive TRAb. The TCR library used RNA extracted from PBMCs. This clonotype was recorded many times.

This material consisted of peripheral blood mononuclear cells (PBMCs), taken when the disease was refractory, from a patient treated with antithyroid drugs. The source is a woman aged 40 to 50 with Graves disease. J is TRBJ2-5 and V is TRBV12-3 or TRBV12-4; 8 bases match TRBD1. This CDR3 is CASRQYTMTGVQETQYF. For the CDR3, the DNA is TGTGCCAGCAGACAATACACAATGACAGGGGTCCAAGAGACCCAGTACTTC.